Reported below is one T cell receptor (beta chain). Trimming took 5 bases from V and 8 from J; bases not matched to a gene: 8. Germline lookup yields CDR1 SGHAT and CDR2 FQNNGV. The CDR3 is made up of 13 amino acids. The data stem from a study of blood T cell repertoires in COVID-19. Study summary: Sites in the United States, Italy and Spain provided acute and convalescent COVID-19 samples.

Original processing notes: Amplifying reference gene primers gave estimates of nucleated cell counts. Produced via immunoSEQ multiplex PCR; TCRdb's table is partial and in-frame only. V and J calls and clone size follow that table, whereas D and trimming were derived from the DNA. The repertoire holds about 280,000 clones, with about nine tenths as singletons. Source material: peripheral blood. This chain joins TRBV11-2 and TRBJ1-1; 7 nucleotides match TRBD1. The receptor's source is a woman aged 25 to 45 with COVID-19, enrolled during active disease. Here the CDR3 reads CASSLGVGQEAFF. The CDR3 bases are TGTGCCAGCAGCCTTGGAGTGGGACAGGAAGCTTTCTTT.